This T cell receptor beta chain is from a study of blood T cell repertoires in COVID-19. Study at large: The United States, Italy and Spain were the sources of the acute and convalescent COVID-19 samples. Sources were T cells, B-cell-depleted T cells, or PBMCs; the material itself was cDNA or gDNA.

Assay used: immunoSEQ multiplex PCR; TCRdb lists only in-frame clones, some missing. This repertoire shows a few hundred thousand clones, around 90% found once; its top ten account for 3.5% to 4.5%. The table lists this clone with a few counts. Living in about two dozen US areas, the participants were between about 18 and 90 years of age. The source of this sequence is a woman between 18 and 29 years old with acute COVID-19. The specimen sequenced was PBMCs or T cells enriched from blood (not recorded which).

The CDR3 region has the DNA TGTGCCAGCAGCTTTAGCGAGGGTCGGAATGGCTACACCTTC. Amino acids: CASSFSEGRNGYTF. This sequence joins TRBV7-8 and TRBJ1-2; no clear D gene. Per the germline V gene, CDR1 is SGHVS and CDR2 is FQNEAQ. The CDR3 is 14 amino acids. The V and J ends lost 3 bases and 6 bases respectively, with 14 bases between them.